This TCR beta chain was sequenced for a study of PD-L1 blockade in urothelial cancer. The CDR3 totals 13 residues. V gave up 8 bases and J gave up 0 bases; unmatched junction bases: 3. The germline V gene encodes CDR1 LNHDA and CDR2 SQIVND (reference sequence). Measured with immunoSEQ multiplex PCR; TCRdb has only the in-frame clones, and not every one. Found here are approximately 100,000 clones, around 85% of them singletons; the top ten hold about 2.3%. The chain carries TRBV19 and TRBJ1-1, with TRBD1 matching 7 bases. The clonotype was recovered from a man aged 50-59 years with urothelial cancer. The source material was PBMCs, sampled around atezolizumab (anti-PD-L1) treatment. This CDR3 reads CASGTEMNTEAFF. Here the CDR3 DNA reads TGTGCCAGTGGGACAGAAATGAACACTGAAGCTTTCTTT.